This passage covers 7 T cell receptor beta chains from one sample sequenced in a study of blood T cell repertoires in COVID-19. Sequenced by immunoSEQ multiplex PCR; TCRdb stores in-frame clones only, minus some. The table includes 150,000 or so clones, 70% to 90% detected once. Sequencing was performed on peripheral blood. The source is a woman between 50 and 59 years old with COVID-19, enrolled during active disease.

The chain employs TRBV11-3 and TRBJ2-3; 11 nucleotides agree with TRBD2. Trimming cost V 1 base and J 4 bases; bases outside gene matches: 4. This CDR3 spans 16 amino acids. Germline-derived CDR1 and CDR2 are SGHNT and YENEEA. In DNA, the CDR3 is TGTGCCAGCAGCTTAGGGTCTAGCGGGGGGCCAGATACGCAGTATTTT. Residues: CASSLGSSGGPDTQYF. The full variable domain, in which reference TRBV11-3 and TRBJ2-3 provide the parts outside the CDR3, is EAGVVQSPRYKIIEKKQPVAFWCNPISGHNTLYWYLQNLGQGPELLIRYENEEAVDDSQLPKDRFSAERLKGVDSTLKIQPAELGDSAVYLCASSLGSSGGPDTQYFGPGTRLTVL.

For the CDR3, the DNA is TGTGCCAGCAAGGGACAGGGGGGAAACACCATATATTTT. Amino acids: CASKGQGGNTIYF. The chain employs TRBV7-9 and TRBJ1-3; 10 bases line up with TRBD1. V was clipped by 7 bases and J by 4 bases; unmatched bases: 1. CDR3 length: 13 amino acids. Germline assignment: CDR1 SEHNR and CDR2 FQNEAQ (reference sequence).

The chain links TRBV6-5 to TRBJ2-3; D is perhaps TRBD1 (5 bases). Trimming stripped 4 bases from V and 3 bases from J, with 14 bases between. The CDR3 runs to 15 residues. Germline V gene sequence: CDR1 MNHEY, CDR2 SVGAGI. CDR3 DNA sequence: TGTGCCAGCAGTTTTCGGACACCTCAAACAGATACGCAGTATTTT. It is translated as CASSFRTPQTDTQYF.

J is TRBJ1-5 and V is TRBV6-2 or TRBV6-3; 8 bases are shared with TRBD1. The CDR3 contains 16 residues. Trimming removed 2 bases from V and 6 bases from J; junction bases left unmatched: 9. Germline V gene sequence: CDR1 MNHEY, CDR2 SVGEGT. The CDR3 protein is CASSYPGDRGGQPQHF. The CDR3 coding sequence is TGTGCCAGCAGTTACCCCGGTGACAGGGGAGGTCAGCCCCAGCATTTT.

In DNA, the CDR3 is TGTGCCAGTAGTATCGGTTGGGGGGGGCAAGAGACCCAGTACTTC. Translation: CASSIGWGGQETQYF. The V gene is TRBV19, the J gene TRBJ2-5; 7 bases map to TRBD2. After removal of 3 bases from V and 2 bases from J, the junction contained 6 bases not matched to a gene. CDR3 length equals 15 residues. Per the germline V gene, CDR1 is LNHDA and CDR2 is SQIVND (reference sequence).

CDR3 in DNA: TGTGCCATCAGAGTAGACAGGACGAACACCGGGGAGCTGTTTTTT. Translated: CAIRVDRTNTGELFF. The chain couples TRBV10-3 to TRBJ2-2; TRBD1 might be the D (6 bases). V was trimmed by 6 bases and J by 0 bases, leaving 11 bases between them. Germline V gene sequence: CDR1 ENHRY, CDR2 SYGVKD. The CDR3 is 15 residues long.

The chain carries TRBV5-1 and TRBJ2-1, with 9 bases aligning to TRBD2. The CDR3 has 16 residues. Looked up from germline, CDR1 is SGHRS and CDR2 is YFSETQ. J gave up 4 bases and V 4 bases, and 9 bases lay outside the gene matches. DNA of the CDR3: TGCGCCAGCAGCCCGGCGGGCGGGGGGGCTTACAATGAGCAGTTCTTC. As protein: CASSPAGGGAYNEQFF.